Below, one T cell receptor beta chain is given with its context. What it recognizes is unknown. This record belongs to a study of shared clonotypes between healthy human individuals. This CDR3 has 13 residues. The V gene lost 4 bases and the J gene lost 6 bases, with 10 bases spanning the gap. Germline loops: CDR1 SGHAT, CDR2 FQNNGV. Samples underwent the assay at deep level. Assay used: immunoSEQ multiplex PCR; TCRdb lists only in-frame clones, some missing. The data hold about 670,000 clones, with roughly 70% observed a single time. The study, taken as a whole, reports: In having few donors, the study represented limited genetic and exposure-history diversity. The naive CD4 repertoires of a few donors were compared, and approximately 5.3% of clonotypes were shared.

The rearrangement links TRBV11-2 to TRBJ2-4; a weak D match, TRBD1 (6 bases). Sequencing was carried out using memory CD4+ T cells sorted from blood. Subset indicated: CD45RA-negative fraction. The origin of this receptor is a woman in her 30s in good health. The CDR3 sequence is CASSSDRINIQYF. The DNA of the CDR3 is TGTGCCAGCAGCTCCGACAGGATAAACATTCAGTACTTC.